These 17 T cell receptor beta chains originate from one sample sequenced in a study of identical twins. One entry per CDR3 protein results from TCRdb running MiXCR on the 5' RACE reads. Of 310,000 or so distinct CDR3 sequences in the sample, about 8.9% were seen once. These sequences were also reported in another study, on yellow fever vaccine responses in identical twins.

The specimen sequenced was memory (CD45RO+) T cells sorted from blood. These receptors were taken from a woman aged 18-29 years in good health.

There are a few counts of this clonotype. The V call is TRBV27, the J call TRBJ1-4, with TRBD1 identical over 8 bases. Germline CDR1 reads MNHEY; CDR2 reads SMNVEV (reference sequence). V lost 5 bases to trimming and J lost 8 bases; unmatched junction nucleotides: 7. The CDR3 totals 14 residues. The CDR3 sequence: CASSQTGVWEKLFF. In DNA, the CDR3 is TGTGCCAGCAGTCAGACAGGGGTTTGGGAAAAACTGTTTTTT. Full variable domain (rest looked up from reference TRBV27 and TRBJ1-4): EAQVTQNPRYLITVTGKKLTVTCSQNMNHEYMSWYRQDPGLGLRQIYYSMNVEVTDKGDVPEGYKVSRKEKRNFPLILESPSPNQTSLYFCASSQTGVWEKLFFGSGTQLSVL.

This clonotype was seen at least ten times. The chain joins TRBV6-1 to TRBJ2-7; 8 nucleotides agree with TRBD1. This CDR3 is built from 13 residues. Trimming cost V 5 bases and J 4 bases; bases outside gene matches: 4. Per germline, CDR1 MNHNS and CDR2 SASEGT. The DNA for the CDR3 is TGTGCCAGCAGTCCAGGGGGCGAGTACGAGCAGTACTTC. Protein sequence: CASSPGGEYEQYF.

This clonotype showed up just a few times. This chain uses TRBV20-1 with TRBJ2-5; 7 nucleotides agree with TRBD2. The CDR3 extends over 14 amino acids. J lost 5 bases, V lost 4 bases, and 10 bases had no gene match. Germline V gene lookup returns CDR1 DFQATT and CDR2 SNEGSKA (reference sequence). CDR3 sequence: CSATGLPALETQYF. CDR3 bases: TGCAGTGCTACGGGACTACCCGCTTTGGAGACCCAGTACTTC.

This clonotype was found many times. This chain connects TRBV7-2 to TRBJ1-3; no reliable D call. V was shortened by 1 base and J by 0 bases, with 7 bases between the two germline ends. Germline V gene sequence: CDR1 SGHTA, CDR2 FQGNSA. The CDR3 is 15 residues long. CDR3 sequence reads: CASSLVLNSGNTIYF. The DNA for the CDR3 is TGTGCCAGCAGCTTAGTTCTCAACTCTGGAAACACCATATATTTT.

This clonotype was seen many times. This rearrangement joins TRBV15 to TRBJ2-3; D might be TRBD1 or TRBD2, each matching 5 bases. The CDR3 length is 14 residues. Per germline, CDR1 LNHNV and CDR2 YYDKDF (reference sequence). V gave up 4 bases and J gave up 5 bases, with 13 bases separating them. CDR3 sequence: CATSKRGDGDTQYF. The DNA for the CDR3 is TGTGCCACCAGCAAGAGAGGGGACGGAGATACGCAGTATTTT.

The V call is TRBV7-6, the J call TRBJ2-5, with TRBD1 as a possible D gene (5 bases). Between the trimmed V and J ends, which lost 6 bases and 5 bases, there was a span of 13 bases. Germline V gene lookup returns CDR1 SGHVS and CDR2 FNYEAQ. The CDR3 contains 13 residues. In nucleotides, the CDR3 is TGTGCCAGCAGTCAGGGCAGGGTGGAGACCCAGTACTTC. It yields the protein CASSQGRVETQYF.

This clonotype has ten or more counts. J is TRBJ1-4 and V is TRBV15; 10 nucleotides line up with TRBD1. V lost 1 base and J lost 6; bases outside the gene matches: 8. Looked up from germline, CDR1 is LNHNV and CDR2 is YYDKDF (reference sequence). CDR3 length equals 17 residues. CDR3 region: CATSRAKIGTGDEKLFF. As DNA, the CDR3 is TGTGCCACCAGCAGAGCCAAGATCGGGACAGGGGATGAAAAACTGTTTTTT.

The table lists this clonotype with many counts. V usage is TRBV5-1 and J usage is TRBJ1-1, with D unclear. The CDR3 loop spans 14 amino acids. V lost 0 bases to trimming and J lost 2 bases, with 8 bases between them. Germline-derived CDR1 and CDR2 are SGHRS and YFSETQ. The CDR3 DNA sequence: TGCGCCAGCAGCTTGGCTGAACTCAACACTGAAGCTTTCTTT. Its translation is CASSLAELNTEAFF.

This clonotype was observed at least ten times. This rearrangement joins TRBV20-1 to TRBJ1-1, with D tentatively TRBD1 (5 bases). The CDR3 is 11 residues long. Trimming pared 6 bases from V and 8 bases from J, leaving 13 bases between. Per the germline V gene, CDR1 is DFQATT and CDR2 is SNEGSKA (reference sequence). The CDR3 spells CSAERQREAFF. For the CDR3, the DNA is TGCAGTGCGGAAAGACAGCGCGAAGCTTTCTTT.

In its sample, this clonotype was seen many times. The chain is built from TRBV6-4 and TRBJ2-1; D perhaps matches TRBD1 (6 bases). This CDR3 is 15 amino acids long. Looked up from germline, CDR1 is MRHNA and CDR2 is SNTAGT. The V and J ends lost 6 bases and 0 bases respectively, with 12 bases between them. The chain's CDR3 is CASRRQASSYNEQFF. The CDR3 bases are TGTGCCAGCAGAAGACAGGCGAGCTCCTACAATGAGCAGTTCTTC.

This clonotype was counted only a few times. The chain links TRBV7-9 to TRBJ2-2; D may be TRBD2 (6 bases). The CDR3 loop spans 17 amino acids. Germline lookup yields CDR1 SEHNR and CDR2 FQNEAQ (reference sequence). The ends were cut back, 4 bases at V and 6 bases at J, with 21 bases in the middle. In nucleotides, the CDR3 is TGTGCCAGCAGCTCCTCCGGCGCCGCGGGACGATCCGGGGAGCTGTTTTTT. Amino acid sequence: CASSSSGAAGRSGELFF.

This clonotype was found a few times. The J gene is TRBJ2-5, the V gene TRBV29-1, with TRBD1 matching 11 bases. CDR3 length equals 15 residues. V lost 4 bases to trimming and J lost 5 bases; unmatched junction nucleotides: 9. Germline CDR1 SQVTM, CDR2 ANQGSEA. The CDR3 region is CSVGVGQGAGETQYF. CDR3 sequence (DNA): TGCAGCGTTGGAGTCGGACAGGGGGCGGGGGAGACCCAGTACTTC.

At least ten counts were recorded for this clonotype. The junction departs from germline at one end; a sequencing error may be responsible. CDR3 loop: CASSPKGTGTYNGQFF. In DNA, the CDR3 is TGTGCCAGCAGCCCCAAAGGGACAGGGACCTACAATGGGCAGTTCTTC. J is TRBJ2-1 and V is TRBV7-3, with 9 bases lining up with TRBD1. The germline gives CDR1 SGHTA, CDR2 FQGTGA. The CDR3 spans 16 residues.

This clonotype was seen at least ten times. The chain couples TRBV14 to TRBJ2-1; 9 bases fit TRBD2. This CDR3 region has 20 residues. Looked up from germline, CDR1 is SGHDN and CDR2 is FVKESK. J lost 0 bases, V lost 0 bases, and 12 bases had no gene match. CDR3 region: CASSQEVGASGASSYNEQFF. Here the CDR3 DNA reads TGTGCCAGCAGCCAAGAGGTAGGGGCTAGCGGGGCTAGCTCCTACAATGAGCAGTTCTTC. Full variable domain (rest looked up from reference TRBV14 and TRBJ2-1): EAGVTQFPSHSVIEKGQTVTLRCDPISGHDNLYWYRRVMGKEIKFLLHFVKESKQDESGMPNNRFLAERTGGTYSTLKVQPAELEDSGVYFCASSQEVGASGASSYNEQFFGPGTRLTVL.

There are many counts of this clonotype. The CDR3 bases are TGTGCCAGCAGTCCTCCATTGGGGTTTTCTGGTGCAGATACGCAGTATTTT. Its translation: CASSPPLGFSGADTQYF. The chain uses TRBV12-3 or TRBV12-4 and TRBJ2-3; D is unclear. The CDR3 consists of 17 residues. The germline V and J ends were trimmed by 5 bases and 4 bases, with 22 bases remaining between them.

The genes are TRBV7-9 and TRBJ1-2, with a tentative D call TRBD1 (5 bases). The V and J ends lost 4 bases and 10 bases respectively, with 16 bases between them. This CDR3 is 13 amino acids long. The germline V gene has CDR1 SEHNR and CDR2 FQNEAQ (reference sequence). The CDR3 reads CASSSSGTPTYTF. CDR3 nucleotides: TGTGCCAGCAGCTCCAGCGGGACGCCCACCTACACCTTC. The whole variable domain, filled in from reference TRBV7-9 and TRBJ1-2, reads DTGVSQNPRHKITKRGQNVTFRCDPISEHNRLYWYRQTLGQGPEFLTYFQNEAQLEKSRLLSDRFSAERPKGSFSTLEIQRTEQGDSAMYLCASSSSGTPTYTFGSGTRLTVV.

This clonotype was seen a handful of times. In DNA, the CDR3 is TGTGCCAGCAGTGACTCAACACTAGACGGTACGATGAACACTGAAGCTTTCTTT. Translating it yields CASSDSTLDGTMNTEAFF. The V gene is TRBV6-4, the J gene TRBJ1-1; D uncertain. V gave up 0 bases and J gave up 0 bases, with 17 bases separating them. The CDR3 is 18 amino acids. From germline, CDR1 is MRHNA and CDR2 SNTAGT.